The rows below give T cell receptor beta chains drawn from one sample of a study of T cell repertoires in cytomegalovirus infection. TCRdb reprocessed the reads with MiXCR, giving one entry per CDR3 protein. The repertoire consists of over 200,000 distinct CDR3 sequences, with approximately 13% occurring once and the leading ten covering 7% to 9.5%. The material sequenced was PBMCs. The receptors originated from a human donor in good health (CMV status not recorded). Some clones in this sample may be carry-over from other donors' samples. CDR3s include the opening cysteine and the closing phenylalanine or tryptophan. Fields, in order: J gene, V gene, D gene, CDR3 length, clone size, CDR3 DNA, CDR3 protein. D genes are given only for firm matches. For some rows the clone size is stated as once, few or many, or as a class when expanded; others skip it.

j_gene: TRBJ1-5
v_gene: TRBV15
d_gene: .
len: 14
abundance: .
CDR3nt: TGTGCCACCAGCAGAGATGAGGGCGTGGGGCCCCAGCATTTT
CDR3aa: CATSRDEGVGPQHF

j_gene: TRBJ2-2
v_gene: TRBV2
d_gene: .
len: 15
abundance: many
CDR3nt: TGTGCCAGCAGGTGGGATAGCTCAAACACCGGGGAGCTGTTTTTT
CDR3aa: CASRWDSSNTGELFF

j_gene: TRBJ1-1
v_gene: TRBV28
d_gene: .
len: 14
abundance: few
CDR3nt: TGTGCCAGCAGTCGCCCGGGACTTTACACTGAAGCTTTCTTT
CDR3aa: CASSRPGLYTEAFF

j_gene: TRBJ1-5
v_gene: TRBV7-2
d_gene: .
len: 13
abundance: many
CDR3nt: TGTGCCAGCAGAGTAATTGGCAATCAGCCCCAGCATTTT
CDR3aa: CASRVIGNQPQHF

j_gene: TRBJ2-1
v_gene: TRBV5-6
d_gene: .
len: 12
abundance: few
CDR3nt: TGTGCCAGCAGCTCAAGGATGGCTGAGCAGTTCTTC
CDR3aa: CASSSRMAEQFF

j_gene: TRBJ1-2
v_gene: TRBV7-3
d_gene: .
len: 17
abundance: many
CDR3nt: TGTGCCAGCAGCCCCCAATCCCGGGACACTCTTCGGTATGGCTACACCTTC
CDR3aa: CASSPQSRDTLRYGYTF

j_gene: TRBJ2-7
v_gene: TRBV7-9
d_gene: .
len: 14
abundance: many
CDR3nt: TGTGCCAGCAGCTTAGCCCGGGAAGACAACGAGCAGTACTTC
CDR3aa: CASSLAREDNEQYF

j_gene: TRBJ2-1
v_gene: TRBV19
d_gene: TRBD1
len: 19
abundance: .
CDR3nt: TGTGCCAGTAGTATAGTAAGGATCCTGGACAGGGACTCCTACAATGAGCAGTTCTTC
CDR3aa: CASSIVRILDRDSYNEQFF

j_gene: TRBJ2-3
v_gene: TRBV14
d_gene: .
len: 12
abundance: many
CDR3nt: TGTGCCAGCAGCCCTCGCGGTTATACGCAGTATTTT
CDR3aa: CASSPRGYTQYF

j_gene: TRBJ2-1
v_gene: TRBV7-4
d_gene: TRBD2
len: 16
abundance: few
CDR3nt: TGTGCCAGCAGCCCTCAGCGGGGGAGCTCCTACAATGAGCAGTTCTTC
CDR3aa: CASSPQRGSSYNEQFF

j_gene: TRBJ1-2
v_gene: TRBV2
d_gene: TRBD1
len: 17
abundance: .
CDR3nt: TGTGCCAGCAGTGAAGGAAGAGGGACCCAGGGGGCTTATGGCTACACCTTC
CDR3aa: CASSEGRGTQGAYGYTF

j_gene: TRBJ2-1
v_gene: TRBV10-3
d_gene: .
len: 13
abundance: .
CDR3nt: TGTGCCATCAGGGACCTCCCCTACAATGAGCAGTTCTTC
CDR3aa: CAIRDLPYNEQFF

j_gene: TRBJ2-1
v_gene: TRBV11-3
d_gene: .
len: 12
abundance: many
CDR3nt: TGTGCCAGCAGCTTAGCTCTGGGCCCCCAGTTCTTC
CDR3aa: CASSLALGPQFF

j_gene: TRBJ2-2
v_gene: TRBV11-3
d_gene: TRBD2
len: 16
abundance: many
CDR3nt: TGTGCCAGCAGCTACTCTAGCGGGGGGAACACCGGGGAGCTGTTTTTT
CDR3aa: CASSYSSGGNTGELFF

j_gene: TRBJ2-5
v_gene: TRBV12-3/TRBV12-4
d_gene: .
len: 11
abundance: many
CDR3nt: TGTGCCAGCAGTTTCTATGAGACCCAGTACTTC
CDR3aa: CASSFYETQYF

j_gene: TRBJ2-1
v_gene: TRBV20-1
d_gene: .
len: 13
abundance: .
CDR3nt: TGCAGTGCTAATGAGGACGGGATCGGTGAGCAGTTCTTC
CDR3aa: CSANEDGIGEQFF

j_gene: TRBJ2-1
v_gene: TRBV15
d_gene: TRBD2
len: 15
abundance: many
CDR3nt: TGTGCCACCAGTCCCGGGACTAGCGGGGCAAATGAGCAGTTCTTC
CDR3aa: CATSPGTSGANEQFF

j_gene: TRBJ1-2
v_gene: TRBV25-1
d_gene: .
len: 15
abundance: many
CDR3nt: TGTGCCAGCAGTGAATCTGTGCAGGGGCACTATGGCTACACCTTC
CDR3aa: CASSESVQGHYGYTF

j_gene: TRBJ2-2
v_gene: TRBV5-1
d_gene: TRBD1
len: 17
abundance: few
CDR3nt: TGCGCCAGCAGCTTTAGCCCGGGACAGAGGAACACCGGGGAGCTGTTTTTT
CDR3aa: CASSFSPGQRNTGELFF

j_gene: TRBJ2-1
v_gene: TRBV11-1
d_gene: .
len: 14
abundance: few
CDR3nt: TGTGCCACCGATAGAGGCGGTTCCTACAATGAGCAGTTCTTC
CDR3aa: CATDRGGSYNEQFF

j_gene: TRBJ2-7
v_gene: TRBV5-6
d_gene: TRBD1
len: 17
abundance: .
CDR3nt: TGTGCCAGCATCTCCCTCGGACAGGCCGAGAGCTCCTACGAGCAGTACTTC
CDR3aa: CASISLGQAESSYEQYF

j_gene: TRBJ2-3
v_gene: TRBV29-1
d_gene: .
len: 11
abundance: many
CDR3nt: TGCAGCGTTGACTGGGCCCCCGGCGGGTATTTT
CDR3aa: CSVDWAPGGYF

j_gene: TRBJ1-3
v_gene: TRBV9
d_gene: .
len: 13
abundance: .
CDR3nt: TGTGCCAGCAGCGTAGATGGGGGAAACACCATATATTTT
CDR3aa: CASSVDGGNTIYF